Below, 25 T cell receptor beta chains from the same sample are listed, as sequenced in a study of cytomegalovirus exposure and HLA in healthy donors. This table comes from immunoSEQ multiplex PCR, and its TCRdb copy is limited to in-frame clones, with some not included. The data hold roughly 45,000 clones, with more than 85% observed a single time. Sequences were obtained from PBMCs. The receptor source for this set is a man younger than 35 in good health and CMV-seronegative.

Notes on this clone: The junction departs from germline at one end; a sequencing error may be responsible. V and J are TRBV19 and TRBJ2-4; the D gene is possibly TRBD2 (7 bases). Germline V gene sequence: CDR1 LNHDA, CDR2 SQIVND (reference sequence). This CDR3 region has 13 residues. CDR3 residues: CASSTPRGHPRDF. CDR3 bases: TGTGCCAGTAGTACCCCGCGGGGGCATCCCCGGGACTTC.

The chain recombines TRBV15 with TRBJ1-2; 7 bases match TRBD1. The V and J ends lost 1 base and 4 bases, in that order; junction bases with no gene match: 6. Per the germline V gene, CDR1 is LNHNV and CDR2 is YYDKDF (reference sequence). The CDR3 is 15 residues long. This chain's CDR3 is CATSRGQGSLYGYTF. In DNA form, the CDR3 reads TGTGCCACCAGCAGAGGACAGGGTAGTCTCTATGGCTACACCTTC.

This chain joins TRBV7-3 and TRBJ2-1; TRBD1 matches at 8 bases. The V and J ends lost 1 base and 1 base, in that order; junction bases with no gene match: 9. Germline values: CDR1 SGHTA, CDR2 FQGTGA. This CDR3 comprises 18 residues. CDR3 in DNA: TGTGCCAGCAGCTTAAGGACAGGGAAGGGCAAATCCTACAATGAGCAGTTCTTC. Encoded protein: CASSLRTGKGKSYNEQFF. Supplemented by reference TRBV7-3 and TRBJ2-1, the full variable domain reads GAGVSQTPSNKVTEKGKYVELRCDPISGHTALYWYRQSLGQGPEFLIYFQGTGAADDSGLPNDRFFAVRPEGSVSTLKIQRTERGDSAVYLCASSLRTGKGKSYNEQFFGPGTRLTVL.

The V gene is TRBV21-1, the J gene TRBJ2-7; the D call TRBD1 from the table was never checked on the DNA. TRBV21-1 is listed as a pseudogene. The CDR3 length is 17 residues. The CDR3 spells CAIPGGGRDRASYEQYF. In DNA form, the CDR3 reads TGTGCCATCCCGGGGGGAGGTCGGGACAGGGCCTCCTACGAGCAGTACTTC.

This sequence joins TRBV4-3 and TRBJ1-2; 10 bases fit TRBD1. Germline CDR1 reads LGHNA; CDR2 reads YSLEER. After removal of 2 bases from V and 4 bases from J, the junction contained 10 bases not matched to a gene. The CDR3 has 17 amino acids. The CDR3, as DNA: TGCGCCAGCAGCCAAAAGTTCCCGGACAGGGGGGTCTATGGCTACACCTTC. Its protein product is CASSQKFPDRGVYGYTF.

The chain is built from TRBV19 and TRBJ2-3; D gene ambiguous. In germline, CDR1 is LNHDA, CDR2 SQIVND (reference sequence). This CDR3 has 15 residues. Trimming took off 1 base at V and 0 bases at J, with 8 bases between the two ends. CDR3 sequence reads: CASSIASISTDTQYF. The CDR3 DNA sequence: TGTGCCAGTAGTATAGCGTCTATTAGCACAGATACGCAGTATTTT.

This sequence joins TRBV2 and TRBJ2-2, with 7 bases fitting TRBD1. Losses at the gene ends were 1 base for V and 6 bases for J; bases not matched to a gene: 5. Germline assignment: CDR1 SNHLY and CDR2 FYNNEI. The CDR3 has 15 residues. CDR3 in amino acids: CASSEVGGEAGELFF. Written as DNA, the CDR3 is TGTGCCAGCAGTGAAGTAGGGGGCGAGGCCGGGGAGCTGTTTTTT.

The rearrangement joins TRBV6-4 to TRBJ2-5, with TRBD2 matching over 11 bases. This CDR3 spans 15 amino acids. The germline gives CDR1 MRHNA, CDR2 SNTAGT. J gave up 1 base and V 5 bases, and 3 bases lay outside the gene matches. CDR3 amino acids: CASSPGTSGQETQYF. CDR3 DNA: TGTGCCAGCAGTCCCGGGACTAGCGGCCAAGAGACCCAGTACTTC.

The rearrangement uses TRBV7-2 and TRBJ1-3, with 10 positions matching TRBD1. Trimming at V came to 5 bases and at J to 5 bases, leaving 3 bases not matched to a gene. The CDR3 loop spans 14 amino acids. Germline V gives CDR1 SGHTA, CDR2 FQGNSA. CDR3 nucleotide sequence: TGTGCCAGCAGCCCGGGACAGGGGAGAAACACCATATATTTT. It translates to CASSPGQGRNTIYF.

The CDR3 nucleotides are TGTGCCAGCACCCCATTGGGGGGGGCAACCTACGAGCAGTACTTC. Its protein product is CASTPLGGATYEQYF. V and J are TRBV7-2 and TRBJ2-7; D possibly corresponds to TRBD2 (7 bases). Germline V lookup: CDR1 SGHTA, CDR2 FQGNSA. Trimming shortened V by 7 bases and J by 2 bases, and 18 bases separated the two germline ends. CDR3 length equals 15 residues.

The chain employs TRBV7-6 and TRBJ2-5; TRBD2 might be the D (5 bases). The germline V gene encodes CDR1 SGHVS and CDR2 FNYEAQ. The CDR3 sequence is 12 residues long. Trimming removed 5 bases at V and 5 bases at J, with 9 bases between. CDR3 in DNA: TGTGCCAGCAGCCGTCCGGGGGAGACCCAGTACTTC. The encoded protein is CASSRPGETQYF.

CDR3 sequence reads: CASSLFGTGGSRAKNIQYF. CDR3 DNA: TGTGCCAGCAGTTTATTTGGGACAGGGGGCTCACGCGCCAAAAACATTCAGTACTTC. This rearrangement joins TRBV28 to TRBJ2-4; TRBD1 matches at 12 bases. V gave up 1 base and J gave up 1 base; unmatched junction bases: 8. Per germline, CDR1 MDHEN and CDR2 SYDVKM. The CDR3 is made up of 19 amino acids.

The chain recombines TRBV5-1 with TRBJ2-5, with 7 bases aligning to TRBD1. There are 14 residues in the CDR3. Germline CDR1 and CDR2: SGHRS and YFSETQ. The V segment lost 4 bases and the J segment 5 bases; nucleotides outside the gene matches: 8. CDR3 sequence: CASSRNDREETQYF. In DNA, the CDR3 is TGCGCCAGCAGCAGGAACGACAGGGAGGAGACCCAGTACTTC.

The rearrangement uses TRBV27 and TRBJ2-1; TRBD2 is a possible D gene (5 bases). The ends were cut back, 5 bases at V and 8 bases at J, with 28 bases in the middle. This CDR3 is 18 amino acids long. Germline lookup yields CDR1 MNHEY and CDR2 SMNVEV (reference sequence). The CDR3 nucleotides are TGTGCCAGCAGTCGAAGCCTGGACTGGCTATCGGCGTCGGATGAGCAGTTCTTC. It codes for CASSRSLDWLSASDEQFF.

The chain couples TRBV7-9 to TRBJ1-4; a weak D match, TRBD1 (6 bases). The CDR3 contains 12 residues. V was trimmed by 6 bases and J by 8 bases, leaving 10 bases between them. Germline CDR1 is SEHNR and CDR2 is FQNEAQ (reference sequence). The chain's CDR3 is CASSTGPEKLFF. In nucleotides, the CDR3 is TGTGCCAGCAGTACAGGGCCCGAAAAACTGTTTTTT.

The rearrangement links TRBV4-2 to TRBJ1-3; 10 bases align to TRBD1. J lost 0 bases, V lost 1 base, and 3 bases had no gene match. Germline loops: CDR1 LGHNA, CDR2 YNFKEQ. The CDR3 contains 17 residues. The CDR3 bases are TGTGCCAGCAGCCAAGCTCGGACAGGGGGCTCTGGAAACACCATATATTTT. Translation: CASSQARTGGSGNTIYF.

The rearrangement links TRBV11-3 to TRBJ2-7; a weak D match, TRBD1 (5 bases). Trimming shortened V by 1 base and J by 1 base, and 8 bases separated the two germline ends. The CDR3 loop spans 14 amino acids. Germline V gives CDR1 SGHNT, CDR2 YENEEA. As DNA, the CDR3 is TGTGCCAGCAGCTTAGTTCCAGGGTCCTACGAGCAGTACTTC. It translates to CASSLVPGSYEQYF.

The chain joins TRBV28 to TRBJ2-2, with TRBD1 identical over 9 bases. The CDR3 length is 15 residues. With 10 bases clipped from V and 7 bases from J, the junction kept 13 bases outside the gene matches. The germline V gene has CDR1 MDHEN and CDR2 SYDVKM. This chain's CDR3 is CATETGQGVYGELFF. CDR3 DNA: TGTGCCACTGAGACGGGACAGGGTGTTTACGGGGAGCTGTTTTTT.

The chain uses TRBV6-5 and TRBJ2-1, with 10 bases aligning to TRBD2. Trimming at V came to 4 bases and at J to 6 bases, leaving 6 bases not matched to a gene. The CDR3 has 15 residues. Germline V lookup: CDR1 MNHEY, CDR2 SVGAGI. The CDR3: CASSSLAGEGNEQFF. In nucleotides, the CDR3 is TGTGCCAGCAGTTCCCTAGCGGGGGAGGGCAATGAGCAGTTCTTC.

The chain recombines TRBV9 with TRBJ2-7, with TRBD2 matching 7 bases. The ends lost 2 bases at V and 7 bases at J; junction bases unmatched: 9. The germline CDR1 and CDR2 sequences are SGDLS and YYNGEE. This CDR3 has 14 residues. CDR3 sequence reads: CASSVGDYPGEQYF. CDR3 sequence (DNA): TGTGCCAGCAGCGTTGGGGACTATCCCGGTGAGCAGTACTTC. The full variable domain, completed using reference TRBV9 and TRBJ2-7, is DSGVTQTPKHLITATGQRVTLRCSPRSGDLSVYWYQQSLDQGLQFLIQYYNGEERAKGNILERFSAQQFPDLHSELNLSSLELGDSALYFCASSVGDYPGEQYFGPGTRLTVT.

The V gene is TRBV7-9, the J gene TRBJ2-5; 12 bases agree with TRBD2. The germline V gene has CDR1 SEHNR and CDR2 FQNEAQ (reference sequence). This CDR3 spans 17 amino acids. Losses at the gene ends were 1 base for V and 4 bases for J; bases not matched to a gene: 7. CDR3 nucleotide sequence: TGTGCCAGCAGCTTAGTCCTAGCGGGAGGGCCCGGAGAGACCCAGTACTTC. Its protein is CASSLVLAGGPGETQYF.

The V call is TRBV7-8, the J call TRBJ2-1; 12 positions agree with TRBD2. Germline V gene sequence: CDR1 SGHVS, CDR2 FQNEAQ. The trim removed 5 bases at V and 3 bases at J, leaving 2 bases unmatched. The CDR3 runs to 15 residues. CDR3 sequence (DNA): TGTGCCAGCAGCCAGGGACTAGCGGGCTACAATGAGCAGTTCTTC. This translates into CASSQGLAGYNEQFF. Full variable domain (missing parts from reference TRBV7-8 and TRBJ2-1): GAGVSQSPRYKVAKRGQDVALRCDPISGHVSLFWYQQALGQGPEFLTYFQNEAQLDKSGLPSDRFFAERPEGSVSTLKIQRTQQEDSAVYLCASSQGLAGYNEQFFGPGTRLTVL.

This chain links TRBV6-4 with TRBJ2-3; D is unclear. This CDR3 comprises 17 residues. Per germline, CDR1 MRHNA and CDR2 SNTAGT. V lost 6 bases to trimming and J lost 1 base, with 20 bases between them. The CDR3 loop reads CASRPPWFGEGTDTQYF. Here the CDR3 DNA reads TGTGCCAGCAGGCCTCCGTGGTTCGGCGAGGGCACAGATACGCAGTATTTT.

CDR3 amino acids: CASSYTVAGPNEQFF. In DNA, the CDR3 is TGTGCCAGCAGCTACACGGTAGCGGGCCCCAATGAGCAGTTCTTC. This chain links TRBV6-6 with TRBJ2-1, with TRBD2 matching 7 bases. Per the germline V gene, CDR1 is MNHNY and CDR2 is SVGAGI (reference sequence). This CDR3 region has 15 residues. V lost 6 bases to trimming and J lost 6 bases; unmatched junction nucleotides: 11.

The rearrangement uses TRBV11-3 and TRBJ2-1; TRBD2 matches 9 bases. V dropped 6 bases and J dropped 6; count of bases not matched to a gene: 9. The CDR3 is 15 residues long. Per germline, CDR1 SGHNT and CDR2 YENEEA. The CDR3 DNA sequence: TGTGCCAGCAGTCATCCGCGGGGGGGTGGCAATGAGCAGTTCTTC. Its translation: CASSHPRGGGNEQFF.